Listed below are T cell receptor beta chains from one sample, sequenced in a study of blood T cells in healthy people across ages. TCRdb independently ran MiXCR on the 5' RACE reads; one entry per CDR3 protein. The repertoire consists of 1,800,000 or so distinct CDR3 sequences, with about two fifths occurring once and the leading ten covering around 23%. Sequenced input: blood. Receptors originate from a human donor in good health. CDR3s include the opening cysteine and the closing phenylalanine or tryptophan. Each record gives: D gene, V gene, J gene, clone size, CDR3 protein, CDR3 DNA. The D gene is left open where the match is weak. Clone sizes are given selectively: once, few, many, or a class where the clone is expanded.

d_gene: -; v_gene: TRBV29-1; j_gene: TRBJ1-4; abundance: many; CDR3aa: CSALGRGAKEKLFF; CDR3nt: TGCAGCGCCCTAGGACGGGGGGCAAAGGAAAAACTGTTTTTT
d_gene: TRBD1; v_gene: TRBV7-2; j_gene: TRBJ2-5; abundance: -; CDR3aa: CASSLGTGPIQETQYF; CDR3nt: TGTGCCAGCAGCTTAGGGACAGGGCCCATACAAGAGACCCAGTACTTC
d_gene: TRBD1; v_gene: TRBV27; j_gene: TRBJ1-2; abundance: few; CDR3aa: CASSLGTGGNGYTF; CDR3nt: TGTGCCAGCAGCCTCGGGACAGGGGGAAATGGCTACACCTTC
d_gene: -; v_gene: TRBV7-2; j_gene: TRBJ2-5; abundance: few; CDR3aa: CASSLAGYAGQETQYF; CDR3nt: TGTGCCAGCAGCTTAGCCGGATATGCGGGGCAAGAGACCCAGTACTTC
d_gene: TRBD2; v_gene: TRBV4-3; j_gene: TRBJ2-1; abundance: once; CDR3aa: CASSRGLAGAYNEQFF; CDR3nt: TGCGCCAGCAGCCGAGGACTAGCGGGGGCGTACAATGAGCAGTTCTTC
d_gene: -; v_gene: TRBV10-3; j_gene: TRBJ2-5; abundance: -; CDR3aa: CAISELRGRQETQYF; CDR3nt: TGTGCCATCAGTGAGTTACGGGGTCGCCAAGAGACCCAGTACTTC
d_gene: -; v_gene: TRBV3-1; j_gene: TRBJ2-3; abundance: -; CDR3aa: CASSQGGSFRTDTQYF; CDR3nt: TGTGCCAGCAGCCAAGGAGGTAGTTTTCGCACAGATACGCAGTATTTT
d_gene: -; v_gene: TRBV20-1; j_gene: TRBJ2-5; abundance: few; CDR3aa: CSAGLGGVLETQYF; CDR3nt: TGCAGTGCGGGTCTCGGAGGGGTTCTAGAGACCCAGTACTTC
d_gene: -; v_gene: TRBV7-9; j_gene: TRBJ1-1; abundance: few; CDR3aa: CASSLAKGQGNTEAFF; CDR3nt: TGTGCCAGCAGCTTAGCGAAAGGCCAGGGGAACACTGAAGCTTTCTTT
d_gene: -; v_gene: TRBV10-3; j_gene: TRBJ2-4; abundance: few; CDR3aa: CAGTFKNIQYF; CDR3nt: TGTGCCGGAACTTTTAAAAACATTCAGTACTTC
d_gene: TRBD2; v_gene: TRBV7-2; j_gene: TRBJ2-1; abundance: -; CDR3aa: CASRATSGYNEQFF; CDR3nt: TGTGCCAGCAGGGCTACTAGCGGTTACAATGAGCAGTTCTTC
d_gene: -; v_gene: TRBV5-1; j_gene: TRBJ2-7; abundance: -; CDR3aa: CASSRNPGQSYEQYF; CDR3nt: TGCGCCAGCAGCCGTAATCCGGGACAATCCTACGAGCAGTACTTC
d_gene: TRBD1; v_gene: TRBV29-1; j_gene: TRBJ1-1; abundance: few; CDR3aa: CSVNPTGGTEAFF; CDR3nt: TGCAGCGTTAACCCGACAGGGGGGACTGAAGCTTTCTTT
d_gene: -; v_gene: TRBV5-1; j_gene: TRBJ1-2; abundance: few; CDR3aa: CASSLNPPGYTF; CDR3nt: TGCGCCAGCAGCTTGAACCCTCCTGGCTACACCTTC
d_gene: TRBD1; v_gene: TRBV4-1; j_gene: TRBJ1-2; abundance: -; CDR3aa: CASSPRRTTGDYGCTF; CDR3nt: TGCGCCAGCAGCCCCCGCCGAACTACAGGGGACTATGGCTGCACCTTC
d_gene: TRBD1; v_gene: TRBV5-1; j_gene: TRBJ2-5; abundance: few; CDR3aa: CASSLGDREYQETQYF; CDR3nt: TGCGCCAGCAGCTTGGGGGACAGGGAGTACCAAGAGACCCAGTACTTC
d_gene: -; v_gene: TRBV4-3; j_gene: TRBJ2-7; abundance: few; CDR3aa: CASSQDWGGGAYEQYF; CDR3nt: TGCGCCAGCAGCCAAGATTGGGGAGGGGGGGCCTACGAGCAGTACTTC
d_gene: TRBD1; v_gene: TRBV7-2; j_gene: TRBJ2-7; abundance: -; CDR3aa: CASSLEVTSTGEYF; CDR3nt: TGTGCCAGCAGCTTAGAGGTCACGTCTACAGGGGAGTACTTC
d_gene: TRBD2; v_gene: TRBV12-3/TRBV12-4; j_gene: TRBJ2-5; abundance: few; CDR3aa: CASSLWRGKGETQYF; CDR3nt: TGTGCCAGCAGTTTATGGCGGGGGAAGGGAGAGACCCAGTACTTC
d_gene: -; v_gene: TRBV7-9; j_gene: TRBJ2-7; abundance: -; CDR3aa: CASSPHEQYF; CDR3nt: TGTGCCAGCAGCCCGCACGAGCAGTACTTC
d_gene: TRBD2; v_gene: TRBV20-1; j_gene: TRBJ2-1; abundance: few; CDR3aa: CSDTNGGIYNEQFF; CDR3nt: TGCAGTGATACGAACGGGGGGATCTACAATGAGCAGTTCTTC
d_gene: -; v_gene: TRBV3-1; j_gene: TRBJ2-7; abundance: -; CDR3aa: CASSQDVSGSGEQYF; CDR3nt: TGTGCCAGCAGCCAAGATGTCAGCGGATCTGGGGAGCAGTACTTC
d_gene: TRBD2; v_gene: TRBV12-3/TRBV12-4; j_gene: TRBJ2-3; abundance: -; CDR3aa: CASSRRVGGGTDTQYF; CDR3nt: TGTGCCAGCAGTCGCCGGGTTGGCGGGGGGACAGATACGCAGTATTTT
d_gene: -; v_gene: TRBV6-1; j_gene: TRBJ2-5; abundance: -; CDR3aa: CASSVGPGEETQYF; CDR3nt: TGTGCCAGCAGTGTCGGACCTGGGGAAGAGACCCAGTACTTC
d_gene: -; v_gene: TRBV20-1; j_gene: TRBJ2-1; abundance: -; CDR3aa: CSARVFGYSSSYNEQFF; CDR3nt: TGCAGTGCTAGAGTATTTGGGTACAGTAGCTCCTACAATGAGCAGTTCTTC
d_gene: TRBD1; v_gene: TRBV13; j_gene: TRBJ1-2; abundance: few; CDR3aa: CASSLMIYRGRDYGYTF; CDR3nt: TGTGCCAGCAGCTTAATGATCTACAGGGGGCGCGACTATGGCTACACCTTC
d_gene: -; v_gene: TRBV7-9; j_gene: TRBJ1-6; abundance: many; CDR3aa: CASSSLQGPDNSPLHF; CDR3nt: TGTGCCAGCAGCTCCCTCCAGGGGCCCGATAATTCACCCCTCCACTTT
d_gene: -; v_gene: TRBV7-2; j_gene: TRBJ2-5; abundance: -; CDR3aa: CASSQYRSGETQYF; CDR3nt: TGTGCCAGCAGCCAATACCGCAGTGGGGAGACCCAGTACTTC
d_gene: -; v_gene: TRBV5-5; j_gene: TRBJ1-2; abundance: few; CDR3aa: CASSLGPGPIYGYTF; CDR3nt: TGTGCCAGCAGCTTGGGTCCAGGACCTATTTACGGCTACACCTTC
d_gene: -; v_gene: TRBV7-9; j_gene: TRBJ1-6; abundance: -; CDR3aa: CASSQEGYALHF; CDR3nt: TGTGCCAGCAGTCAAGAGGGGTATGCCCTCCACTTT
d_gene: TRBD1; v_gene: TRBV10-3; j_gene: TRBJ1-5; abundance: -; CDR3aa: CAVAGTGDQPQHF; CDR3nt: TGTGCCGTCGCCGGGACAGGGGATCAGCCCCAGCATTTT
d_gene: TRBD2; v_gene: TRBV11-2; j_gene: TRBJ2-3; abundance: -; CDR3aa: CASSLSYSGGATDTQYF; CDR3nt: TGTGCCAGCAGCCTCTCCTATAGCGGGGGAGCCACAGATACGCAGTATTTT
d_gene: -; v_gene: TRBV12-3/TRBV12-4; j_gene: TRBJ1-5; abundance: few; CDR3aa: CASSFLPENQPQHF; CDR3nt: TGTGCCAGCAGTTTTCTGCCAGAAAATCAGCCCCAGCATTTT
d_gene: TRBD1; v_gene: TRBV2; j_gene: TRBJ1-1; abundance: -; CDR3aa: CASSEQGQGTEAFF; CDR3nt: TGTGCCAGCAGTGAACAGGGACAGGGGACTGAAGCTTTCTTT
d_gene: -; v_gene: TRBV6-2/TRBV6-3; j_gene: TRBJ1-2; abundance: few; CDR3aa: CASTHGTREGKGYTF; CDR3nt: TGTGCCAGCACCCACGGGACTCGGGAGGGGAAGGGCTACACCTTC
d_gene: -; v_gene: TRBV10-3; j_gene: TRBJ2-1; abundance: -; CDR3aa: CAISVLKRGRSYNEQFF; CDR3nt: TGTGCCATCAGTGTGCTGAAGAGGGGCCGCTCCTACAATGAGCAGTTCTTC
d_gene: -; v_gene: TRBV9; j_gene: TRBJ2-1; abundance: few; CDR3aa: CARGRGADEYNEQFF; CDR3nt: TGTGCCAGAGGAAGAGGGGCCGACGAGTACAATGAGCAGTTCTTC
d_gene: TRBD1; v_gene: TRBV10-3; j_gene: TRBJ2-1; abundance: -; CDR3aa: CAISGQGSSYNEQFF; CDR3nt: TGTGCCATCAGTGGACAGGGGAGCTCCTACAATGAGCAGTTCTTC
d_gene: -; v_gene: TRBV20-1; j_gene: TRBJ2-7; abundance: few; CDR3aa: CSASSTSSYEQYF; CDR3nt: TGCAGTGCTAGTTCGACGAGCTCCTACGAGCAGTACTTC
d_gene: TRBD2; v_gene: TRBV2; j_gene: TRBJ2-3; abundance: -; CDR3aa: CASSPPLAGADGRTDTQYF; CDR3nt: TGTGCCAGCAGTCCCCCACTAGCGGGGGCCGACGGACGCACAGATACGCAGTATTTT
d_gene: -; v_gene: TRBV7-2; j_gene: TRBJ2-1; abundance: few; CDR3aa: CASSLSFSPQFF; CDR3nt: TGTGCCAGCAGCTTAAGTTTCTCCCCCCAGTTCTTC
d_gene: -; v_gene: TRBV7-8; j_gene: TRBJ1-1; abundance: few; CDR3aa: CASSLGDAVSNTEAFF; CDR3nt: TGTGCCAGCAGCCTAGGTGACGCCGTATCGAACACTGAAGCTTTCTTT
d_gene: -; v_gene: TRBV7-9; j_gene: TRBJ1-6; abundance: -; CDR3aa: CASSLADNTVSPLHF; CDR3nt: TGTGCCAGCAGCTTAGCAGACAACACAGTCTCACCCCTCCACTTT